This entry lists 23 T cell receptor beta chains sequenced from one sample in a study of CD8 T cells in ankylosing spondylitis. Each CDR3 protein is one row after TCRdb ran MiXCR on the 5' RACE reads. There are some 240,000 distinct CDR3 sequences in the sample; about 18% occur only once, and around 30% lies in the top ten. Sequenced input: blood, either unsorted or a sorted T cell fraction (not recorded which). The origin of the receptors is a male donor with ankylosing spondylitis or in good health (not recorded which).

This clonotype was detected only a few times. This rearrangement joins TRBV6-2 or TRBV6-3 to TRBJ2-2; possibly TRBD1 for D (6 bases). CDR1 MNHEY and CDR2 SVGEGT come from the germline V gene. V lost 2 bases and J 2 bases, leaving 15 bases between the germline ends. The CDR3 loop spans 17 amino acids. CDR3 region: CASSYDFRTANTGELFF. Here the CDR3 DNA reads TGTGCCAGCAGTTACGATTTCAGGACAGCCAACACCGGGGAGCTGTTTTTT.

This sequence joins TRBV20-1 and TRBJ2-3, with TRBD2 matching over 10 bases. The CDR3 extends over 14 amino acids. The ends lost 5 bases at V and 1 base at J; junction bases unmatched: 3. Per germline, CDR1 DFQATT and CDR2 SNEGSKA (reference sequence). The DNA of the CDR3 is TGCAGTGCTTGCACTAGCGGGGGCACAGATACGCAGTATTTT. Protein sequence: CSACTSGGTDTQYF.

This clonotype was seen once. The V call is TRBV7-8, the J call TRBJ1-2; 7 bases align to TRBD1. CDR1 SGHVS and CDR2 FQNEAQ come from the germline V gene. Trimming at V came to 5 bases and at J to 4 bases, leaving 10 bases not matched to a gene. The CDR3 runs 15 residues. The DNA for the CDR3 is TGTGCCAGCAGCAAAGGACAGGACCAATTCTATGGCTACACCTTC. This encodes CASSKGQDQFYGYTF.

The chain joins TRBV14 to TRBJ2-7, with D unresolved. The CDR3 has 15 amino acids. V lost 1 base and J 1 base, leaving 11 bases between the germline ends. Germline assignment: CDR1 SGHDN and CDR2 FVKESK. The CDR3 here is CASSQGTGSSYEQYF. The CDR3 coding sequence is TGTGCCAGCAGCCAAGGTACCGGGTCTTCCTACGAGCAGTACTTC. The full variable domain, in which reference TRBV14 and TRBJ2-7 provide the parts outside the CDR3, is EAGVTQFPSHSVIEKGQTVTLRCDPISGHDNLYWYRRVMGKEIKFLLHFVKESKQDESGMPNNRFLAERTGGTYSTLKVQPAELEDSGVYFCASSQGTGSSYEQYFGPGTRLTVT.

In its sample, this clonotype was seen once. A much larger clone differs by one base, so this may be a read error. The CDR3 DNA reads as TGTGCCAGCAGCTCCGAGCAGGAGGGCTTCTACGAGCAGTACTTC. The encoded protein is CASSSEQEGFYEQYF. The chain recombines TRBV7-9 with TRBJ2-7; TRBD2 is a possible D gene (6 bases). CDR3 size: 15 residues. Looked up from germline, CDR1 is SEHNR and CDR2 is FQNEAQ (reference sequence). V was pared by 4 bases and J by 3 bases, with 16 bases between.

There are a few counts of this clonotype. V gene TRBV10-3 combines with J gene TRBJ2-3, with TRBD1 as a possible D gene (6 bases). This CDR3 spans 15 amino acids. V lost 11 bases and J 2 bases, leaving 20 bases between the germline ends. CDR1 and CDR2 (germline): ENHRY, SYGVKD. In nucleotides, the CDR3 is TGTGCCGTATCAGGGTTGGGGGCCGCCACAGATACGCAGTATTTT. Translated, it gives CAVSGLGAATDTQYF.

In this sample, this clonotype turned up a few times. This chain joins TRBV21-1 and TRBJ2-7; the listed D gene, TRBD1, was not tested against the DNA. TRBV21-1 is termed a pseudogene. CDR3 length: 13 amino acids. The CDR3 protein is CATYGHTGYEQYF. DNA of the CDR3: TGTGCCACCTACGGCCACACAGGCTACGAGCAGTACTTC.

This clonotype has a handful of counts. This chain joins TRBV6-2 or TRBV6-3 and TRBJ2-1; 13 nucleotides agree with TRBD2. Germline V gene lookup returns CDR1 MNHEY and CDR2 SVGEGT. This CDR3 comprises 20 residues. Trimming took 2 bases from V and 0 from J; bases not matched to a gene: 10. The DNA of the CDR3 is TGTGCCAGCAGTTACCCTGACCGGGGACTAGCGGGGAGCTCCTACAATGAGCAGTTCTTC. It translates to CASSYPDRGLAGSSYNEQFF.

The chain is built from TRBV12-3 or TRBV12-4 and TRBJ1-2, with D unresolved. The CDR3 totals 11 residues. Trimming stripped 3 bases from V and 10 bases from J, with 9 bases between. The CDR3 region is CASSFERDYTF. CDR3 coding DNA: TGTGCCAGCAGTTTTGAGAGGGACTACACCTTC.

This clonotype is a singleton in its sample. The chain uses TRBV4-3 and TRBJ2-2; 10 nucleotides match TRBD1. The V gene's germline CDR1 is LGHNA and CDR2 YSLEER. Trimming at V came to 4 bases and at J to 6 bases, leaving 8 bases not matched to a gene. The CDR3 covers 16 residues. CDR3 DNA sequence: TGCGCCAGCAGCCCCCGGGACAGGGGAAGCCCCGGGGAGCTGTTTTTT. Its protein product is CASSPRDRGSPGELFF.

This clonotype was observed a few times. The gene calls are TRBV7-9 and TRBJ2-7, with D perhaps being TRBD1 or TRBD2 (5 bases each). The CDR3 extends over 15 amino acids. The V end was cut by 5 bases, the J end by 4 bases, with 18 bases between. In germline, CDR1 is SEHNR, CDR2 FQNEAQ (reference sequence). This chain's CDR3 is CASSSRDANSYEQYF. The CDR3 region has the DNA TGTGCCAGCAGCAGCCGGGACGCGAATTCGTACGAGCAGTACTTC.

V and J are TRBV29-1 and TRBJ2-5; no clear D gene. The V gene lost 2 bases and the J gene lost 4 bases, with 5 bases spanning the gap. Germline assignment: CDR1 SQVTM and CDR2 ANQGSEA. The CDR3 totals 11 residues. CDR3 sequence reads: CSVEHGETQYF. CDR3 coding DNA: TGCAGCGTTGAACACGGAGAGACCCAGTACTTC.

The chain links TRBV16 to TRBJ2-2; 7 bases are a match to TRBD2. J was trimmed by 1 base and V by 3 bases; bases with no gene match: 11. The CDR3 totals 18 residues. CDR1 KGHSY and CDR2 FQNENV come from the germline V gene. The CDR3 nucleotides are TGTGCCAGCAGCCACCGGTGGGAGGGGCCGATGAACACCGGGGAGCTGTTTTTT. Translation: CASSHRWEGPMNTGELFF.

In its sample, this clonotype was seen a few times. V is TRBV7-9 and J is TRBJ2-5; D is perhaps TRBD1 (6 bases). CDR3 length: 14 amino acids. Per the germline V gene, CDR1 is SEHNR and CDR2 is FQNEAQ (reference sequence). Trimming took off 4 bases at V and 3 bases at J, with 12 bases between the two ends. CDR3 in DNA: TGTGCCAGCAGCTCGTACAGGGATGAAGAGACCCAGTACTTC. Translating it yields CASSSYRDEETQYF.

This clonotype appeared a few times. J is TRBJ2-1 and V is TRBV4-1; D is perhaps TRBD2 (6 bases). CDR3 size: 14 residues. CDR1 MGHRA and CDR2 YSYEKL come from the germline V gene. V lost 2 bases and J 9 bases, leaving 14 bases between the germline ends. CDR3 amino acids: CASSQQGGDGEQFF. For the CDR3, the DNA is TGCGCCAGCAGCCAACAAGGAGGGGACGGTGAGCAGTTCTTC.

Only a few counts were recorded for this clonotype. The chain uses TRBV5-1 and TRBJ1-5, with D possibly TRBD1 on 5 matching bases. V was cut by 6 bases and J by 5 bases, with 21 bases left in between. The CDR3 consists of 16 residues. The V gene's germline CDR1 is SGHRS and CDR2 YFSETQ. As DNA, the CDR3 is TGCGCCAGCATCCTTGGGTGTCGGACAAGGGATCAGCCCCAGCATTTT. This sequence encodes CASILGCRTRDQPQHF.

This clonotype showed up just a few times. The chain joins TRBV12-5 to TRBJ2-7, with D uncertain. Trimming shortened V by 0 bases and J by 3 bases, and 6 bases separated the two germline ends. Germline loops: CDR1 LGHNT, CDR2 FRNRAP. The CDR3 consists of 13 residues. CDR3 loop: CASGLVGLYEQYF. The CDR3 coding sequence is TGTGCTAGTGGTTTGGTAGGCCTCTACGAGCAGTACTTC.

As to this clonotype: It may be a read error: a sequence one base away is much more abundant. This sequence joins TRBV7-9 and TRBJ2-1; a weak D match, TRBD1 (5 bases). The V end lost 4 bases, the J end lost 0 bases, and 16 bases lay between the germline ends. Germline-derived CDR1 and CDR2 are SEHNR and FQNEAQ (reference sequence). The length of the CDR3 is 17 residues. The CDR3 sequence is CASSSMTETASYNEQFF. As DNA, the CDR3 is TGTGCCAGCAGCTCAATGACCGAGACAGCCTCCTACAATGAGCAGTTCTTC.

This clonotype was seen more than once but under ten times. V is TRBV6-5 and J is TRBJ2-3; 10 positions match TRBD2. The V gene end was trimmed by 0 bases and the J gene end by 2 bases; junction bases not matched to a gene: 8. Germline V CDR1 and CDR2: MNHEY, SVGAGI. The CDR3 loop spans 18 amino acids. CDR3 sequence: CASSYSRLAGVNTDTQYF. The CDR3 nucleotides are TGTGCCAGCAGTTACTCGAGGCTAGCGGGAGTAAACACAGATACGCAGTATTTT.

The rearrangement links TRBV4-3 to TRBJ2-7; tentatively, D is TRBD2 (5 bases). Germline CDR1 LGHNA, CDR2 YSLEER. The CDR3 is 16 residues long. V lost 0 bases to trimming and J lost 0 bases, with 12 bases between them. CDR3 DNA sequence: TGCGCCAGCAGCCAAGATACGACTACGACCTCCTACGAGCAGTACTTC. Translated, it gives CASSQDTTTTSYEQYF.

This clonotype has more than one count but fewer than ten. The chain recombines TRBV12-3 or TRBV12-4 with TRBJ1-2; a weak D match, TRBD1 (6 bases). Trimming took off 8 bases at V and 2 bases at J, with 12 bases between the two ends. This CDR3 has 13 amino acids. CDR3 sequence reads: CASGQFSNYGYTF. The CDR3 DNA follows: TGTGCCAGCGGACAGTTCTCCAACTATGGCTACACCTTC.

The genes are TRBV28 and TRBJ2-7, with 8 bases matching TRBD2. Losses at the gene ends were 5 bases for V and 4 bases for J; bases not matched to a gene: 10. The CDR3 is 15 amino acids. The germline V gene encodes CDR1 MDHEN and CDR2 SYDVKM. The CDR3 coding sequence is TGTGCCAGCAGTCCAGGACTAGCATCTTGGTACGAGCAGTACTTC. Its translation: CASSPGLASWYEQYF.

The genes are TRBV4-1 and TRBJ2-3, with a tentative D call TRBD1 (5 bases). Trimming removed 0 bases at V and 1 base at J, with 20 bases between. CDR1 is MGHRA and CDR2 is YSYEKL in the germline V gene. The length of the CDR3 is 19 residues. CDR3 bases: TGCGCCAGCAGCCAAGAAGAATTTTTCCTGCAGGGTGGCACAGATACGCAGTATTTT. The encoded protein is CASSQEEFFLQGGTDTQYF.